This T cell receptor (beta chain) comes out of a study of human T cells and chemical hapten exposure (dated by TCRdb to 2020 to 2022). A note on the overall study: For sensitization, 2% DPC in acetone was applied to an approximately 2 cm by approximately 2 cm area of upper inner arm skin. Throughout the study period of around 25 weeks, patients also received therapeutic DPC doses to the scalp every week. Patch testing on the upper back used Finn chambers containing 0.01% DPC, with scoring done after 6 days according to International Contact Dermatitis Research Group standards. Most of the patients in the cohort were female, and the cohort covered alopecia areata with under or over 50% scalp involvement, alopecia totalis and alopecia universalis. The libraries were sequenced as a pool, and the TCR yield per sample differed mostly because of small variations in library volumes within the pool. In alopecia patients, the study followed how the peripheral blood TCR repertoire changed in vivo over primary and secondary sensitization to diphenylcyclopropenone (DPC), a hapten. Blood samples were taken from patients before sensitization (week 0) and at 2, 6 and about 24 weeks after DPC sensitization. About 30 alopecia patients provided blood for TCR sequencing at one to four time points (pre-sensitization, 2, 6 and 24 weeks).

Summary of the overall study and its limitations: Patch test score was positively correlated with the number of PT1 expanded TCRs, with significance at thresholds 8, 16 and 32 but not at 4. Because all patients had alopecia, a presumed autoimmune disease, the immune response of the patients might differ from that of healthy individuals. DPC sensitization did not change how many TCRs were above 1 in 1000 frequency, and no evidence was found of alterations in global repertoire structure. Repeated subsampling changed both the strength of the expansion versus patch-test correlation and the threshold at which that correlation became significant. Compared with pre-sensitization or healthy control sets, expanded TCRs formed significantly more large CDR3 similarity clusters, which is consistent with antigen-driven responses.

This clonotype was recorded a few times. Its antigen is unknown. No clone much larger than this one lies a single base away; base qualities are absent. Preparation of the library involved RACE. TCRdb shows the sequencer as NextSeq 500. During library preparation, unique molecular identifiers were attached to individual cDNA molecules so that TCRs could be counted quantitatively and reproducibly. For every blood RNA sample, sequencing covered both the TCR alpha and TCR beta chains. Per the authors' processing: The median number of TCRs per sample was roughly 100,000, ranging from roughly 20,000 to 700,000. The Decombinator software suite was used to annotate the V, J and CDR3 of the TCR reads. To make PS versus PT1 abundance plots, every sample was subsampled to the same number of TCRs (28,000). Expanded TCRs were defined as absent before sensitization and observed at least eight times at the 2-week time point. The public reads were quality trimmed at Q25 with fastp and then assembled into clones with MiXCR by TCRdb, keeping productive beta chains. Each entry merges the rows of one CDR3 protein and shows their most common DNA and genes. The V and J calls, along with clone size, are taken from TCRdb and not from the paper's own processing. Present in this sample are about 290,000 distinct CDR3 sequences, approximately 8% of which were seen just once. 1.2% of the sample rests with the top ten.

In light of the paper, this sample's time point label describes: pre-sensitization, week 0. The treatment or condition label, as the study defines it: therapeutic diphenylcyclopropenone sensitization with weekly scalp DPC. At every patch-test visit, the blood draw took place before the patch test was put on. To be eligible, patients had to be aged 18 to 70, diagnosed with alopecia and judged suitable for DPC therapy, while pregnant patients were excluded. Unfractionated whole blood was collected in Tempus Blood RNA tubes, and total RNA was extracted from that blood. From the cysteine up to the phenylalanine, the CDR3 has a length of 13 residues. Only the CDR3 portion is preserved as DNA: 39 bases, with reading frame beginning at the first base. The germline V gene sets CDR1 to MNHEY and CDR2 to SVGAGI. Cut back by 10 bases and 0 bases, the V and J ends lie 10 bases apart.

The clonotype comes from a young man with alopecia areata. Some clones in this sample may be carry-over from other donors' samples. This specimen was whole blood, taken in connection with sensitization to the hapten diphenylcyclopropenone (DPC). The chain is made from TRBV6-5 and TRBJ1-3, with TRBD1 as a weak D call on 5 bases. The nucleotide sequence reads as follows: TGTGCCACTCGACAGCTCTCTGGAAACACCATATATTTT. Translation gives CATRQLSGNTIYF.